Each of the 32 T cell receptor beta chains below was sequenced from the same sample in a study of blood T cell repertoires in COVID-19 (dated by TCRdb to 2020 to 2022). Libraries came from the immunoSEQ multiplex PCR assay. This immuneACCESS table, as held by TCRdb, lists in-frame sequences with V and J called but not all clones. Of the missing ones, under half trace to an unresolved V gene in checked studies; the others have no known cause. Counted in this sample were roughly 70,000 clones; 80% of them appeared once. 8.5% to 10% of the sample lies in the top ten. Sequenced: peripheral blood. The receptors were sampled from a human donor in a cohort sampled during active COVID-19.

This chain joins TRBV9 and TRBJ2-1; tentative D call: TRBD2 (6 bases). Trimming removed 0 bases from V and 5 bases from J, with 12 bases in between. Germline CDR1 and CDR2: SGDLS and YYNGEE. This CDR3 contains 15 residues. CDR3 protein: CASSVGAGSHNEQFF. In nucleotides, the CDR3 is TGTGCCAGCAGCGTAGGGGCCGGGAGCCACAATGAGCAGTTCTTC.

This clone was found once. V is TRBV10-3 and J is TRBJ1-1, with 10 positions matching TRBD1. V gave up 6 bases and J gave up 2 bases; unmatched junction bases: 3. The CDR3 consists of 14 residues. Germline CDR1 and CDR2: ENHRY and SYGVKD. The CDR3 region is CAISRDRGNTEAFF. CDR3 sequence (DNA): TGTGCCATCAGCCGGGACAGGGGAAACACTGAAGCTTTCTTT.

V and J are TRBV30 and TRBJ2-7; 11 bases are shared with TRBD2. CDR3 length equals 16 residues. Germline lookup yields CDR1 GTSNPN and CDR2 SVGIG (reference sequence). The V gene end was trimmed by 3 bases and the J gene end by 4 bases; junction bases not matched to a gene: 11. CDR3 protein: CAWSRATSGRAYEQYF. The CDR3 nucleotides are TGTGCCTGGAGCCGAGCAACTAGCGGGAGAGCTTACGAGCAGTACTTC.

The gene calls are TRBV9 and TRBJ1-2; TRBD1 matches at 7 bases. The CDR3 covers 16 residues. After removal of 0 bases from V and 10 bases from J, the junction contained 15 bases not matched to a gene. Germline V gene data show CDR1 as SGDLS and CDR2 as YYNGEE. In DNA, the CDR3 is TGTGCCAGCAGCGTAGACCCGGAGGGGGCCCGCCTTGACTACACCTTC. The encoded protein is CASSVDPEGARLDYTF.

This clone was observed at least ten times. This chain links TRBV6-2 or TRBV6-3 with TRBJ2-7; TRBD2 matches at 12 bases. Germline trimming cut 5 bases from V and 4 bases from J; bases unmatched to any gene: 6. The CDR3 contains 15 residues. CDR1 is MNHEY, CDR2 SVGEGT, per germline. Here the CDR3 reads CASSERTSGKYEQYF. DNA for the CDR3: TGTGCCAGCAGTGAGAGGACTAGCGGGAAATACGAGCAGTACTTC.

The J gene is TRBJ1-2, the V gene TRBV5-1; 11 bases agree with TRBD1. The CDR3 loop spans 14 amino acids. CDR1 and CDR2 (germline): SGHRS, YFSETQ. The V and J ends lost 4 bases and 8 bases, in that order; junction bases with no gene match: 7. The CDR3: CASSGGQGADGYTF. The DNA of the CDR3 is TGCGCCAGCAGCGGAGGACAGGGGGCGGACGGCTACACCTTC. Complete variable domain (other parts from reference TRBV5-1 and TRBJ1-2): KAGVTQTPRYLIKTRGQQVTLSCSPISGHRSVSWYQQTPGQGLQFLFEYFSETQRNKGNFPGRFSGRQFSNSRSEMNVSTLELGDSALYLCASSGGQGADGYTFGSGTRLTVV.

The rearrangement joins TRBV7-2 to TRBJ2-7; TRBD2 matches 9 bases. With 2 bases clipped from V and 1 base from J, the junction kept 3 bases outside the gene matches. Germline CDR1 and CDR2: SGHTA and FQGNSA. The CDR3 is 15 residues long. The CDR3 DNA sequence: TGTGCCAGCAGCTTACTAGCGGGACGTTCCTACGAGCAGTACTTC. Translated: CASSLLAGRSYEQYF.

V is TRBV9 and J is TRBJ2-5, with D possibly TRBD2 on 6 matching bases. The CDR3 loop spans 15 amino acids. Trimming pared 0 bases from V and 4 bases from J, leaving 13 bases between. Germline assignment: CDR1 SGDLS and CDR2 YYNGEE. The CDR3 loop reads CASSVAGAPPETQYF. CDR3 nucleotides: TGTGCCAGCAGCGTAGCGGGAGCGCCTCCAGAGACCCAGTACTTC.

The chain recombines TRBV4-3 with TRBJ1-2; 7 positions agree with TRBD1. The CDR3 totals 12 residues. Trimming at V came to 3 bases and at J to 8 bases, leaving 3 bases not matched to a gene. Germline CDR1 LGHNA, CDR2 YSLEER. Here the CDR3 DNA reads TGCGCCAGCAGCCAGGGGGACAGAGGCTACACCTTC. As protein: CASSQGDRGYTF.

The chain links TRBV7-2 to TRBJ2-7, with TRBD2 matching 11 bases. V dropped 0 bases and J dropped 6; count of bases not matched to a gene: 1. CDR1 is SGHTA, CDR2 FQGNSA, per germline. The length of the CDR3 is 14 residues. Here the CDR3 DNA reads TGTGCCAGCAGCTTAGCTCTAGCGGGAGGCGAGCAGTACTTC. It yields the protein CASSLALAGGEQYF. The whole variable domain, filled in from reference TRBV7-2 and TRBJ2-7, reads GAGVSQSPSNKVTEKGKDVELRCDPISGHTALYWYRQSLGQGLEFLIYFQGNSAPDKSGLPSDRFSAERTGGSVSTLTIQRTQQEDSAVYLCASSLALAGGEQYFGPGTRLTVT.

The chain combines TRBV27 with TRBJ2-7, with TRBD2 matching 7 bases. CDR1 and CDR2 (germline): MNHEY, SMNVEV (reference sequence). The ends lost 5 bases at V and 4 bases at J; junction bases unmatched: 5. This CDR3 has 13 residues. CDR3 sequence (DNA): TGTGCCAGCAGTCCTGTGGGGGGGTACGAGCAGTACTTC. It codes for CASSPVGGYEQYF.

CDR3 region: CASSLFSGGLAGENIQYF. The DNA for the CDR3 is TGTGCCAGCAGCTTATTTAGCGGGGGACTAGCGGGAGAAAACATTCAGTACTTC. The V call is TRBV7-2, the J call TRBJ2-4; 14 bases line up with TRBD2. The V and J ends lost 2 bases and 5 bases, in that order; junction bases with no gene match: 8. The CDR3 loop spans 18 amino acids. The germline V gene encodes CDR1 SGHTA and CDR2 FQGNSA.

The rearrangement uses TRBV11-2 and TRBJ2-3; a possible D gene is TRBD2 (6 bases). The germline V and J ends were trimmed by 7 bases and 6 bases, with 14 bases remaining between them. Germline V gene sequence: CDR1 SGHAT, CDR2 FQNNGV. The CDR3 totals 13 residues. The CDR3 protein is CASTQVAGDTQYF. The CDR3, as DNA: TGTGCCAGCACCCAAGTGGCGGGGGATACGCAGTATTTT.

The gene calls are TRBV15 and TRBJ2-3, with 7 nucleotides matching TRBD2. V was clipped by 0 bases and J by 0 bases; unmatched bases: 6. CDR1 and CDR2 (germline): LNHNV, YYDKDF (reference sequence). This CDR3 contains 17 residues. The CDR3 loop reads CATSRDIAGASTDTQYF. CDR3 nucleotide sequence: TGTGCCACCAGCAGAGATATCGCGGGAGCGAGCACAGATACGCAGTATTTT.

The chain has TRBV18 and TRBJ1-1; 9 bases fit TRBD1. The length of the CDR3 is 16 residues. In germline, CDR1 is KGHSH, CDR2 LQKENI. The V segment lost 6 bases and the J segment 0 bases; nucleotides outside the gene matches: 8. The CDR3 DNA follows: TGTGCCAGCTCCTCGGGGACAGGGACCATGAACACTGAAGCTTTCTTT. Residues: CASSSGTGTMNTEAFF.

The genes are TRBV11-2 and TRBJ2-7; D not resolved. Germline CDR1 SGHAT, CDR2 FQNNGV. CDR3 length equals 15 residues. The ends were cut back, 6 bases at V and 0 bases at J, with 15 bases in the middle. The CDR3 sequence: CASSFLTTNSYEQYF. The CDR3 DNA reads as TGTGCCAGCAGTTTCTTAACTACTAACTCCTACGAGCAGTACTTC.

By share of the sample, this clone is medium-sized. DNA for the CDR3: TGTGCCAGCAGTCAAACAGGGGGCGGTAATTCACCCCTCCACTTT. This sequence encodes CASSQTGGGNSPLHF. This rearrangement joins TRBV3-1 (or the pseudogene TRBV3-2) to TRBJ1-6; 9 positions match TRBD1. Losses at the gene ends were 6 bases for V and 6 bases for J; bases not matched to a gene: 6. This CDR3 comprises 15 residues. CDR1 is LGHDT, CDR2 YNNKEL, per germline (reference sequence).

The CDR3 sequence is CASSVGGTTYEQYF. In DNA, the CDR3 is TGTGCCAGCAGCGTCGGGGGGACTACCTACGAGCAGTACTTC. The V call is TRBV9, the J call TRBJ2-7, with 7 bases lining up with TRBD2. The length of the CDR3 is 14 residues. V lost 2 bases and J lost 2; bases outside the gene matches: 4. CDR1 SGDLS and CDR2 YYNGEE come from the germline V gene.

The chain combines TRBV7-9 with TRBJ2-7; 14 nucleotides align to TRBD2. V trimming: 5 bases; J trimming: 6 bases; junction bases outside the gene matches: 9. This CDR3 is 16 amino acids long. CDR1 and CDR2 from the germline V gene are SEHNR and FQNEAQ (reference sequence). CDR3 nucleotides: TGTGCCAGCAGCCCCCCGGGACTAGCGGGAGTTGTCGAGCAGTACTTC. Its translation is CASSPPGLAGVVEQYF.

Only one count was recorded for this clone. The CDR3 loop is CASSLAISRSTTEAFF. The CDR3 DNA sequence: TGCGCCAGCAGCTTGGCCATCTCCCGAAGCACGACTGAAGCTTTCTTT. This rearrangement joins TRBV5-1 to TRBJ1-1; D remains unclear. CDR1 and CDR2 (germline): SGHRS, YFSETQ. This CDR3 spans 16 amino acids. With 0 bases removed from V and 5 bases from J, the gap between germline ends came to 17 bases.

This sequence joins TRBV9 and TRBJ1-4, with 7 positions matching TRBD1. This CDR3 is 15 amino acids long. Trimming at V came to 4 bases and at J to 5 bases, leaving 8 bases not matched to a gene. Germline loops: CDR1 SGDLS, CDR2 YYNGEE. The CDR3, as DNA: TGTGCCAGCAGCACTCAACAGGGGCCAAATGAAAAACTGTTTTTT. This encodes CASSTQQGPNEKLFF. Combining the CDR3 with reference TRBV9 and TRBJ1-4 gives the whole variable domain DSGVTQTPKHLITATGQRVTLRCSPRSGDLSVYWYQQSLDQGLQFLIQYYNGEERAKGNILERFSAQQFPDLHSELNLSSLELGDSALYFCASSTQQGPNEKLFFGSGTQLSVL.

The CDR3 protein is CASSSGTGATEQYF. The CDR3, as DNA: TGTGCCAGCAGCTCCGGGACAGGGGCGACCGAGCAGTACTTC. The chain joins TRBV7-3 to TRBJ2-7; 10 bases align to TRBD1. V was pared by 4 bases and J by 6 bases, with 6 bases of the junction left unmatched. This CDR3 is built from 14 residues. Germline V gives CDR1 SGHTA, CDR2 FQGTGA.

This clone was recorded a few times. V usage is TRBV18 and J usage is TRBJ2-1; 7 bases are a match to TRBD2. Germline V CDR1 and CDR2: KGHSH, LQKENI. CDR3 length: 15 residues. The J segment lost 3 bases and the V segment lost 3 bases, leaving 5 bases of the junction unmatched. CDR3 bases: TGTGCCAGCTCACCCGACAGCGGGAACTACAATGAGCAGTTCTTC. The encoded protein is CASSPDSGNYNEQFF.

This clone was counted between two and nine times. This sequence joins TRBV28 and TRBJ2-2; no definite D call. The CDR3 is made up of 12 amino acids. V gave up 6 bases and J gave up 5 bases, with 7 bases separating them. Germline V lookup: CDR1 MDHEN, CDR2 SYDVKM. CDR3 region: CASSAGTGELFF. CDR3 DNA: TGTGCCAGCAGCGCCGGGACCGGGGAGCTGTTTTTT.

This clone was seen a few times. The chain links TRBV7-6 to TRBJ2-7; 7 positions match TRBD2. Germline CDR1 reads SGHVS; CDR2 reads FNYEAQ. The CDR3 is 13 residues long. V shed 1 base, J shed 7 bases, and the junction held 4 bases outside the gene matches. CDR3 residues: CASSLGLGGEQYF. CDR3 DNA sequence: TGTGCCAGCAGCTTAGGACTGGGGGGGGAGCAGTACTTC.

V gene TRBV7-6 combines with J gene TRBJ2-7; TRBD2 aligns across 8 bases. Germline values: CDR1 SGHVS, CDR2 FNYEAQ. J gave up 3 bases and V 4 bases, and 8 bases lay outside the gene matches. The length of the CDR3 is 15 residues. The CDR3 loop is CASSSQREPIYEQYF. CDR3 nucleotides: TGTGCCAGCAGCTCCCAGCGGGAGCCAATCTACGAGCAGTACTTC.

This clone was seen a few times. The CDR3 bases are TGTGCCAGCCTACCGTCTGGGGCCAACGTCCTGACTTTC. Amino acid sequence: CASLPSGANVLTF. The chain links TRBV6-5 to TRBJ2-6; D is unclear. V dropped 8 bases and J dropped 1 base, with 6 bases sitting between them. This CDR3 comprises 13 residues. Germline values: CDR1 MNHEY, CDR2 SVGAGI.

This clone came up a few times. The rearrangement links TRBV19 to TRBJ1-4; D possibly corresponds to TRBD1 (6 bases). This CDR3 is built from 14 residues. Germline CDR1 LNHDA, CDR2 SQIVND (reference sequence). V was pared by 10 bases and J by 6 bases, with 18 bases between. CDR3 residues: CATYKQGADEKLFF. The CDR3, as DNA: TGTGCCACATACAAACAGGGCGCGGATGAAAAACTGTTTTTT. The full variable domain, completed using reference TRBV19 and TRBJ1-4, is DGGITQSPKYLFRKEGQNVTLSCEQNLNHDAMYWYRQDPGQGLRLIYYSQIVNDFQKGDIAEGYSVSREKKESFPLTVTSAQKNPTAFYLCATYKQGADEKLFFGSGTQLSVL.

This clone was seen a few times. The chain carries TRBV18 and TRBJ1-1, with D unresolved. V was clipped by 4 bases and J by 0 bases, with 3 bases between them. The CDR3 is 12 amino acids. Germline-derived CDR1 and CDR2 are KGHSH and LQKENI. This CDR3 is CASSRVNTEAFF. The DNA of the CDR3 is TGTGCCAGCTCACGAGTGAACACTGAAGCTTTCTTT.

The chain carries TRBV7-9 and TRBJ2-1; 10 bases are shared with TRBD2. V was pared by 1 base and J by 9 bases, with 6 bases of the junction left unmatched. The length of the CDR3 is 15 residues. Per the germline V gene, CDR1 is SEHNR and CDR2 is FQNEAQ (reference sequence). This CDR3 reads CASSLEASGRGEQFF. The CDR3 nucleotides read TGTGCCAGCAGCTTAGAAGCTAGCGGGAGAGGTGAGCAGTTCTTC.

This clone appeared once. This chain links TRBV5-1 with TRBJ2-1, with 7 positions matching TRBD1. V was clipped by 6 bases and J by 1 base; unmatched bases: 10. Germline V CDR1 and CDR2: SGHRS, YFSETQ. The CDR3 loop spans 16 amino acids. The DNA for the CDR3 is TGCGCCAGCACCCAAGGACAGGCGGCATCCTACAATGAGCAGTTCTTC. Encoded protein: CASTQGQAASYNEQFF.

This clone was seen only once. V is TRBV18 and J is TRBJ2-7; 8 positions agree with TRBD1. This CDR3 contains 13 residues. The trim removed 5 bases at V and 2 bases at J, leaving 2 bases unmatched. Looked up from germline, CDR1 is KGHSH and CDR2 is LQKENI. DNA of the CDR3: TGTGCCAGCTCAGACAGGGGAGCCTACGAGCAGTACTTC. Translating gives CASSDRGAYEQYF.